This T cell receptor beta chain was retrieved from a study of beta chain features in type 1 diabetes. Study overall: Patient and healthy donor groups were alike in age, gender and cell yields.

This clone was observed a few times. The antigen is unknown. Germline CDR1 reads SGHVS; CDR2 reads FQNEAQ. V was cut by 5 bases and J by 8 bases, with 15 bases left in between. The CDR3 totals 13 residues. The study's findings and limits: The study found fewer insertions and more deletions at VDJ junctions in type 1 diabetes patients.

Reverse transcription of all isolated RNA meant that expressed TCRB transcripts were sequenced. Roughly 3.6 million reads on average were seen across naive, central memory and regulatory T cell samples. The assay was immunoSEQ multiplex PCR, and TCRdb's table has in-frame clones only and misses some. The top ten hold roughly 0.038% of the sample, which has roughly 370,000 clones, approximately 13% seen once. Post-sort purity exceeded 95% for all sorted populations. V usage is TRBV7-8 and J usage is TRBJ1-1, with D unresolved. This sequence originates from a man in his thirties or forties in good health. Sequencing input: naive CD4+ T cells from blood. The CDR3 region is CASSPSGGEEAFF. Written as DNA, the CDR3 is TGTGCCAGCAGCCCGAGCGGTGGAGAGGAAGCTTTCTTT. Using reference TRBV7-8 and TRBJ1-1 for the parts outside the CDR3, the full variable domain is GAGVSQSPRYKVAKRGQDVALRCDPISGHVSLFWYQQALGQGPEFLTYFQNEAQLDKSGLPSDRFFAERPEGSVSTLKIQRTQQEDSAVYLCASSPSGGEEAFFGQGTRLTVV.